This T cell receptor (beta chain) was retrieved from a study of response to subunit inactivated influenza vaccine. Findings and limits, study-wide: Only a handful of new T cells, the authors suggested, are recruited with each seasonal influenza vaccination.

TCRdb re-called the RT-PCR reads through MiXCR, storing one row per CDR3 protein. Of about 800,000 distinct CDR3 sequences in the sample, around 21% were seen once. With regard to this clonotype: What it recognizes is unknown.

V was cut by 0 bases and J by 4 bases, with 13 bases left in between. Germline V gives CDR1 SGDLS, CDR2 YYNGEE. This CDR3 is 16 amino acids long. V is TRBV9 and J is TRBJ1-4, with unresolved D. Here the sequenced sample was PBMCs from blood, taken 4 to 6 days after vaccination. This TCR came from a man in his fifties or sixties who received an inactivated influenza vaccine. The CDR3 DNA sequence: TGTGCCAGCAGCGTAGCTGGAACAGTGATTAATGAAAAACTGTTTTTT. The encoded protein is CASSVAGTVINEKLFF.